This TCR beta chain was sequenced in a study of PD-1 blockade in classical Hodgkin lymphoma. The time point was: cycle 4 day 1 (C4D1), after 6 weeks of nivolumab. Every one of the patients relapsed after autologous stem cell transplantation (brentuximab vedotin exposure was variable). Magnetic negative selection purified CD4+ T cells from thawed PBMCs. TCRdb keeps only in-frame clones here, not all; method: immunoSEQ multiplex PCR. The table lists some 27,000 clones, approximately 78% of them singletons. As concerns this clone: Antigen: not known.

The germline V gene encodes CDR1 SGHRS and CDR2 YFSETQ. The CDR3 length is 19 residues. Trimming at V came to 5 bases and at J to 2 bases, leaving 15 bases not matched to a gene. Study results and limitations: CD4+ TCR diversity, unlike CD8+, climbed significantly by C4D1. Patients with an early start, nivolumab under 1 year after ASCT, were excluded. Reported findings placed baseline TCR diversity lower in newly diagnosed patients (compared with healthy donors). Patients newly diagnosed and complete responders had comparable baseline diversity.

The genes are TRBV5-1 and TRBJ1-6, with 8 bases matching TRBD1. This sample comprised CD4+ T cells from blood, obtained before the fourth cycle of nivolumab. This sequence was found in a human donor with classical Hodgkin lymphoma. The DNA of the CDR3 is TGCGCCAGCAGGGAAGAGGATCTACAGGGGGTCCCCTATAATTCACCCCTCCACTTT. Translating it yields CASREEDLQGVPYNSPLHF.